This TCR beta chain was profiled in a study of spatial heterogeneity in lung cancer. Study-level information: The count of detected beta-chain sequences consistently exceeded that of alpha-chain sequences. Every unique TCR and UMI combination, on average, appeared more than ten times in raw reads.

The V gene's germline CDR1 is KGHSH and CDR2 LQKENI. The CDR3 consists of 13 residues. The V and J ends lost 6 bases and 4 bases respectively, with 9 bases between them. Only a few counts were recorded for this clonotype. Noted time point: sample taken at primary tumor resection. In each case, whole RNA from tumor, nontumor lung or frozen PBMC was sequenced unsorted. The 60 to 90 donors had untreated early-stage non-small cell lung cancer. TCRdb called the 5' RACE reads again in MiXCR, with one record for every CDR3 protein. The data show around 74,000 distinct CDR3 sequences, with approximately 12% seen just once and roughly 6.7% held by the top ten.

This chain links TRBV18 with TRBJ1-4; tentatively, D is TRBD1 (6 bases). Sequenced material: PBMCs, taken at surgery. This receptor was taken from a male donor with early-stage non-small cell lung cancer. The chain's CDR3 is CASSGQNNEKLFF. In DNA, the CDR3 is TGTGCCAGCTCCGGACAGAATAATGAAAAACTGTTTTTT.